These T cell receptor beta chains were read from a single sample in a study of cytomegalovirus exposure and HLA in healthy donors. Some clones are missing from TCRdb's copy, which holds only in-frame ones; the method was immunoSEQ multiplex PCR. The table shows 55,000 to 80,000 clones, with about three quarters occurring only once. The source material was PBMCs. The receptors were sampled from a man between 35 and 55 years old in good health and CMV-seronegative. Each CDR3 is given with its conserved first and last residue. Fields, in order: CDR3 protein, CDR3 DNA, clone size, J gene, D gene, V gene. D genes are given only for firm matches. Clone size is shown for a subset of rows, as once, few, many or a class of expanded clone.

CASSFRAFSTDTQYF TGTGCCAGCAGTTTTCGCGCTTTCAGCACAGATACGCAGTATTTT NA TRBJ2-3 NA TRBV27
CASSLHRTEFFYGYTF TGTGCCAGCAGCTTGCATCGGACAGAGTTCTTCTATGGCTACACCTTC once TRBJ1-2 NA TRBV5-8
CASSLVRGTEAFF TGTGCCAGCAGCTTAGTCCGGGGCACTGAAGCTTTCTTT NA TRBJ1-1 NA TRBV11-2
CASSPLRLLADTSTDTQYF TGTGCCAGCAGCCCCCTACGACTCCTAGCGGATACCAGCACAGATACGCAGTATTTT NA TRBJ2-3 TRBD2 TRBV4-2
CASSLGARGEQYF TGTGCCAGCAGCTTAGGTGCGCGGGGTGAGCAGTACTTC NA TRBJ2-7 NA TRBV11-2
CASSVLDRGSYEQYF TGTGCCAGCAGTGTATTGGACAGAGGCTCCTACGAGCAGTACTTC NA TRBJ2-7 NA TRBV2
CASSHSGPTNNYEQYF TGTGCCAGCTCCCATAGCGGCCCCACGAATAACTACGAGCAGTACTTC NA TRBJ2-7 NA TRBV5-5
CASSSGYDSGNTIYF TGTGCCAGCAGCTCCGGGTACGACTCTGGAAACACCATATATTTT NA TRBJ1-3 NA TRBV5-4
CASSGREAGGDEQFF TGTGCCAGCAGCGGGCGGGAGGCGGGGGGGGATGAGCAGTTCTTC NA TRBJ2-1 TRBD2 TRBV28
CASSTRFNSGNTIYF TGTGCCAGCAGTACCAGATTCAACTCTGGAAACACCATATATTTT NA TRBJ1-3 NA TRBV6-5
CASSIQGRDQPQHF TGTGCCAGCAGTATCCAGGGGAGAGATCAGCCCCAGCATTTT NA TRBJ1-5 NA TRBV28
CASSTDKGQPQHF TGTGCCAGCAGTACGGACAAAGGGCAGCCCCAGCATTTT NA TRBJ1-5 NA TRBV6-1
CASSLGDRGLNTIYF TGTGCCAGCAGCTTGGGGGACAGGGGGCTGAACACCATATATTTT once TRBJ1-3 TRBD1 TRBV5-4
CASSLDTSGVTYNEQFF TGCGCCAGCAGCTTGGATACTAGCGGGGTAACCTACAATGAGCAGTTCTTC NA TRBJ2-1 TRBD2 TRBV5-1
CASSPGQGINEQYF TGTGCCAGTAGTCCGGGACAGGGGATCAACGAGCAGTACTTC NA TRBJ2-7 TRBD1 TRBV19
CASSFQGRTYNEQFF TGTGCCAGCAGCTTCCAGGGGCGTACCTACAATGAGCAGTTCTTC once TRBJ2-1 NA TRBV7-3
CATRTGQGLGTQYF TGTGCCACCCGCACGGGACAGGGACTGGGGACCCAGTACTTC NA TRBJ2-5 TRBD1 TRBV15
CASSPGGTGPFYEQYF TGCGCCAGCAGCCCCGGTGGGACAGGGCCCTTCTACGAGCAGTACTTC NA TRBJ2-7 TRBD1 TRBV5-1
CASSYSMGQERVTYF TGTGCCAGCAGTTACTCGATGGGGCAGGAGCGGGTAACATACTTC NA TRBJ2-7 NA TRBV6-5
CASSPNRGNYGYTF TGTGCCAGCTCACCAAACAGGGGGAACTATGGCTACACCTTC NA TRBJ1-2 TRBD1 TRBV18
CASRKQGGNQPQHF TGTGCCAGCAGGAAACAGGGAGGCAATCAGCCCCAGCATTTT few TRBJ1-5 NA TRBV6-5
CASSLRWGGRYEQYF TGTGCCAGCAGCTTAAGGTGGGGGGGCCGCTACGAGCAGTACTTC few TRBJ2-7 NA TRBV7-8
CASSQATMSEGYTF TGCGCCAGCAGCCAAGCGACGATGTCGGAGGGCTACACCTTC NA TRBJ1-2 NA TRBV4-1
CASSYSHPYGELFF TGTGCCAGCAGTTACTCCCACCCCTACGGGGAGCTGTTTTTT NA TRBJ2-2 NA TRBV6-5
CASSGTSGGANYGYTF TGTGCCAGCAGCGGCACGTCGGGGGGGGCCAACTATGGCTACACCTTC once TRBJ1-2 NA TRBV9
CASRARGAAFF TGTGCCAGCAGGGCCAGGGGCGCCGCTTTCTTT NA TRBJ1-1 NA TRBV2
CAISGGGATGNEQFF TGTGCCATCTCTGGCGGGGGGGCAACTGGCAATGAGCAGTTCTTC NA TRBJ2-1 TRBD2 TRBV10-3
CASSGAGDGRETQYF TGTGCCAGCAGTGGGGCTGGGGACGGGAGAGAGACCCAGTACTTC NA TRBJ2-5 NA TRBV2
CSVASRQGAHEQYF TGCAGCGTTGCTTCGAGACAGGGGGCCCACGAGCAGTACTTC NA TRBJ2-7 TRBD1 TRBV29-1
CASSEDRGGFEQYF TGCGCCAGCAGCGAGGACAGGGGGGGTTTCGAGCAGTACTTC few TRBJ2-7 TRBD1 TRBV10-2
CASSLGTGHTDTQYF TGTGCCAGCAGCTTGGGGACAGGGCACACAGATACGCAGTATTTT once TRBJ2-3 TRBD1 TRBV5-4
CASSPGGFVLNEQFF TGTGCCAGCTCACCAGGAGGGTTCGTCCTCAATGAGCAGTTCTTC NA TRBJ2-1 NA TRBV18
CASSYWARGELFF TGTGCCAGCAGTTACTGGGCCCGCGGGGAGCTGTTTTTT NA TRBJ2-2 NA TRBV6-5
CASSDRVQGGYTF TGTGCCAGCAGCGACAGGGTTCAAGGTGGCTACACCTTC NA TRBJ1-2 TRBD1 TRBV6-5
CASSIREGTQYF TGTGCCAGTAGTATACGGGAGGGTACGCAGTATTTT NA TRBJ2-3 TRBD2 TRBV19
CASSLGANYGYTF TGTGCCAGCAGTTTAGGAGCTAACTATGGCTACACCTTC once TRBJ1-2 NA TRBV27
CASSLMTGTGLYEQYF TGTGCCAGCAGCTTGATGACCGGGACAGGACTCTACGAGCAGTACTTC NA TRBJ2-7 TRBD1 TRBV7-2
CASKRGVAALETQYF TGCGCCAGCAAGAGGGGAGTAGCGGCCTTAGAGACCCAGTACTTC NA TRBJ2-5 NA TRBV10-2
CASQGQGVTDTQYF TGTGCCAGCCAGGGACAGGGCGTCACAGATACGCAGTATTTT NA TRBJ2-3 NA TRBV21-1
CASSVGLTYEQYF TGTGCCAGCAGTGTGGGACTAACCTACGAGCAGTACTTC few TRBJ2-7 TRBD2 TRBV28
CASGEETQYF TGTGCCAGTGGAGAGGAGACCCAGTACTTC NA TRBJ2-5 NA TRBV19
CASSYRRGPSTDTQYF TGTGCCAGCAGTTACCGGCGGGGCCCTAGCACAGATACGCAGTATTTT NA TRBJ2-3 NA TRBV6-5